The entry below describes one T cell receptor (beta chain). Antigen unknown. These data originate in a study of CD8 T cells in Susac syndrome. Study summary: When their blood was taken, patients with Susac syndrome were therapy-naive, taking corticosteroids, or taking intravenous immunoglobulin alone. Findings and limits, study-wide: The CD4+ T cell repertoires from Susac syndrome exhibited no clonal expansion. As acknowledged by the study, its TCR sequencing and HLA analysis included a relatively small number of individuals.

Germline assignment: CDR1 LGHDT and CDR2 YNNKEL (reference sequence). The ends were cut back, 0 bases at V and 3 bases at J, with 14 bases in the middle. The length of the CDR3 is 16 residues. An amount of RNA that ranged from roughly 0.5 to 1 ug was reverse transcribed with random hexamers. TCR beta CDR3 was amplified by immunoSEQ covering 54 Vbeta and 13 Jbeta. TCRdb recomputed calls from the immunoSEQ multiplex PCR reads with MiXCR, one row per CDR3 protein. The sample has about 200,000 distinct CDR3 sequences; roughly 91% are singletons. Source material: CD4+ T cells from PBMCs. The chain uses TRBV3-1 and TRBJ2-5; D is unresolved. This TCR was recovered from a human donor with Susac syndrome. The CDR3 DNA follows: TGTGCCAGCAGCCAAGAAGGAGTAGGGCTGAAAGAGACCCAGTACTTC. It codes for CASSQEGVGLKETQYF.